A selection of T cell receptor beta chains follows, all from one sample in a study of cytomegalovirus exposure and HLA in healthy donors. Measured with immunoSEQ multiplex PCR; TCRdb has only the in-frame clones, and not every one. The sample has fewer than 200,000 clones; about 85% are singletons. The sample was PBMCs. The source of these receptors is a boy aged 2 to 9 in good health and CMV-seronegative. CDR3s include the opening cysteine and the closing phenylalanine or tryptophan. The D gene is left open where the match is weak. Not all rows give a size; the values are once, few, many and, for expanded clones, a class.

CDR3	DNA	J	D	size	V
CASSSGTSGRREDTQYF	TGTGCCAGCAGCTCAGGGACTAGCGGGAGGCGGGAAGATACGCAGTATTTT	TRBJ2-3	TRBD2	.	TRBV5-4
CASSLSSHPGWYF	TGTGCCAGCAGTTTGTCTAGCCACCCCGGGTGGTACTTC	TRBJ2-7	.	.	TRBV28
CASNLGTGTTEQYF	TGTGCCAGTAACCTCGGGACAGGAACTACCGAGCAGTACTTC	TRBJ2-7	TRBD1	.	TRBV19
CASSHLTGANTEAFF	TGTGCCAGCAGCCATCTAACAGGGGCGAACACTGAAGCTTTCTTT	TRBJ1-1	TRBD1	.	TRBV14
CASSLTGPSSYNSPLHF	TGTGCCAGCAGCTTGACAGGTCCAAGCTCCTATAATTCACCCCTCCACTTT	TRBJ1-6	.	.	TRBV7-8
CASSLAGQGLDEQFF	TGTGCCAGCAGCTTAGCGGGACAGGGCCTTGATGAGCAGTTCTTC	TRBJ2-1	TRBD1	.	TRBV7-9
CASSLSQGYGYTF	TGTGCCAGCAGCTTGTCCCAGGGCTATGGCTACACCTTC	TRBJ1-2	.	.	TRBV7-8
CASSLLGLGGEAQYF	TGTGCCAGCAGCTTGCTAGGCCTAGGTGGCGAGGCCCAGTACTTC	TRBJ2-5	.	.	TRBV5-6
CARSSLKREDGDTQYF	TGTGCCAGAAGCTCCCTGAAGCGGGAGGACGGCGATACGCAGTATTTT	TRBJ2-3	.	.	TRBV7-5
CASSLSDRGEQFF	TGTGCCAGCAGCTTAAGTGACCGCGGTGAGCAGTTCTTC	TRBJ2-1	.	.	TRBV11-2
CAWSSGLALNNEQFF	TGTGCCTGGAGTTCGGGACTAGCCCTAAACAATGAGCAGTTCTTC	TRBJ2-1	TRBD2	.	TRBV30
CASRLRQGQYGYTF	TGCGCCAGCAGACTCAGACAGGGCCAATATGGCTACACCTTC	TRBJ1-2	TRBD1	.	TRBV5-1
CASSRQAGANVLTF	TGTGCCAGCAGTCGACAGGCTGGGGCCAACGTCCTGACTTTC	TRBJ2-6	.	.	TRBV28
CASTPGGPPYEQYF	TGTGCCAGCACCCCCGGGGGGCCCCCCTACGAGCAGTACTTC	TRBJ2-7	.	.	TRBV28
CASSVGGRQGIQPQHF	TGTGCCAGCAGCGTGGGCGGTCGACAGGGTATCCAGCCCCAGCATTTT	TRBJ1-5	TRBD1	.	TRBV9
CASSSHNYNEQFF	TGTGCCAGCAGCTCTCACAATTACAATGAGCAGTTCTTC	TRBJ2-1	.	.	TRBV5-4
CASSEHPVGEKLFF	TGTGCCAGCAGTGAACACCCAGTGGGCGAAAAACTGTTTTTT	TRBJ1-4	.	.	TRBV6-5
CASSSVVGGEAFF	TGTGCCAGCAGTTCGGTGGTAGGGGGCGAAGCTTTCTTT	TRBJ1-1	TRBD1	.	TRBV27
CSVEEGGGGLSYEQYF	TGCAGCGTTGAAGAGGGGGGCGGGGGGTTATCCTACGAGCAGTACTTC	TRBJ2-7	TRBD2	.	TRBV29-1
CASSSLQEAFF	TGTGCCAGCAGCAGTCTACAGGAAGCTTTCTTT	TRBJ1-1	.	.	TRBV7-8
CASSPWGDYNQPQHF	TGTGCCAGCAGCCCATGGGGAGATTACAATCAGCCCCAGCATTTT	TRBJ1-5	.	.	TRBV7-2
CASSYSNTGELFF	TGTGCCAGCAGCTATAGCAACACCGGGGAGCTGTTTTTT	TRBJ2-2	.	few	TRBV27
CASRGTAYPYEQYF	TGTGCCAGCAGGGGGACAGCCTATCCCTACGAGCAGTACTTC	TRBJ2-7	TRBD1	.	TRBV27
CASSSLRTGIYEQYF	TGTGCCAGCAGCTCCCTACGGACAGGCATCTACGAGCAGTACTTC	TRBJ2-7	TRBD1	.	TRBV11-2
CASSFRSYEQYF	TGTGCCAGCAGTTTTCGTTCCTACGAGCAGTACTTC	TRBJ2-7	.	.	TRBV28
CASSLGGTSGLNEQFF	TGCGCCAGCAGCTTGGGCGGGACTAGCGGACTAAATGAGCAGTTCTTC	TRBJ2-1	TRBD2	.	TRBV5-1
CAWTSGGKYTQYF	TGTGCCTGGACTAGCGGGGGGAAATATACGCAGTATTTT	TRBJ2-3	TRBD2	once	TRBV30
CASSFVQGVGNEQFF	TGTGCCAGCAGTTTCGTACAGGGGGTTGGCAATGAGCAGTTCTTC	TRBJ2-1	TRBD1	.	TRBV28
CASSLLGQDSEKLFF	TGTGCCAGCAGTTTGCTCGGACAGGATAGTGAAAAACTGTTTTTT	TRBJ1-4	TRBD1	few	TRBV27
CASIFTDSYEQYF	TGTGCCAGCATATTTACAGACTCCTACGAGCAGTACTTC	TRBJ2-7	.	.	TRBV6-1
CSANRASEQYF	TGCAGTGCTAACAGGGCCTCCGAGCAGTACTTC	TRBJ2-7	.	.	TRBV20-1
CASSLAPLAQATSILAKNIQYF	TGTGCCAGCAGCTTAGCCCCTCTCGCGCAGGCCACTTCCATCCTAGCCAAAAACATTCAGTACTTC	TRBJ2-4	.	.	TRBV13
CATRPGQGYQPQHF	TGTGCCACCAGGCCGGGACAGGGTTATCAGCCCCAGCATTTT	TRBJ1-5	TRBD1	.	TRBV15
CAGSEGQYGYTF	TGTGCCGGCAGTGAGGGACAATATGGCTACACCTTC	TRBJ1-2	.	.	TRBV6-1
CSVGGQANNEQFF	TGCAGCGTTGGCGGACAGGCAAACAATGAGCAGTTCTTC	TRBJ2-1	TRBD1	once	TRBV29-1
CASSLVLGPSLAGYTF	TGTGCCAGCAGCTTAGTTTTAGGCCCCTCCCTAGCGGGCTACACCTTC	TRBJ1-2	.	.	TRBV7-2
CASRLAKRAPGGNQPQHF	TGTGCAAGTCGCTTAGCGAAGAGGGCCCCGGGAGGCAATCAGCCCCAGCATTTT	TRBJ1-5	.	once	TRBV12-2
CTSSQDLGKAGARSDEQFF	TGCACCAGCAGCCAAGATCTTGGGAAAGCGGGAGCCCGATCCGATGAGCAGTTCTTC	TRBJ2-1	.	.	TRBV1
CASSQGPASGGTDTQYF	TGTGCCAGCAGCCAGGGACCCGCCTCGGGGGGCACAGATACGCAGTATTTT	TRBJ2-3	.	.	TRBV5-4
CASSLGAGNTGELFF	TGTGCCAGCAGTTTGGGGGCTGGGAACACCGGGGAGCTGTTTTTT	TRBJ2-2	.	.	TRBV27
CSGSRDTEAFF	TGCAGTGGGTCCAGGGACACTGAAGCTTTCTTT	TRBJ1-1	.	.	TRBV20-1
CASSLAQRTGFSGNTIYF	TGTGCCAGCAGCTTAGCGCAAAGGACAGGATTTTCGGGAAACACCATATATTTT	TRBJ1-3	TRBD1	.	TRBV7-8
CASSLERGTSTDTQYF	TGTGCCAGCAGCTTGGAGCGGGGGACTAGCACAGATACGCAGTATTTT	TRBJ2-3	TRBD2	.	TRBV7-9
CAWKGTGINYEQYF	TGTGCCTGGAAGGGGACAGGCATCAACTACGAGCAGTACTTC	TRBJ2-7	TRBD1	.	TRBV30
CASGNSGNTIYF	TGTGCCAGCGGCAACTCTGGAAACACCATATATTTT	TRBJ1-3	.	.	TRBV6-6
CASSSVETGQFF	TGTGCCAGCAGTTCGGTGGAGACGGGGCAGTTCTTC	TRBJ2-1	.	.	TRBV27
CASSSSGTGRYEQYF	TGTGCCAGCAGTTCATCCGGGACAGGGAGGTACGAGCAGTACTTC	TRBJ2-7	TRBD1	.	TRBV6-5
CASSLQNDSGGRYNEQFF	TGTGCCAGCAGCCTCCAAAATGATAGCGGGGGCCGATACAATGAGCAGTTCTTC	TRBJ2-1	TRBD2	.	TRBV7-9
CTSKYGTTYEQYF	TGTACCAGCAAGTACGGGACTACCTACGAGCAGTACTTC	TRBJ2-7	TRBD2	.	TRBV2
CASSLGTSGGETQYF	TGTGCCAGCAGCCTCGGGACTAGCGGGGGGGAGACCCAGTACTTC	TRBJ2-5	TRBD2	.	TRBV27
CAISGDGGKDQPQHF	TGTGCCATCAGTGGGGACGGGGGTAAGGATCAGCCCCAGCATTTT	TRBJ1-5	.	.	TRBV10-3
CATSRGDRGSEAFF	TGTGCCACCAGCAGAGGGGACAGGGGAAGCGAAGCTTTCTTT	TRBJ1-1	TRBD1	.	TRBV15
CASSLLAGRETQYF	TGTGCCAGCAGCTTACTAGCGGGAAGAGAGACCCAGTACTTC	TRBJ2-5	TRBD2	.	TRBV11-2
CATTPMSGGAVGANVLTF	TGTGCCACGACGCCTATGTCGGGGGGCGCAGTAGGGGCCAACGTCCTGACTTTC	TRBJ2-6	.	.	TRBV18
CASSPRQGETYGYTF	TGTGCCAGCTCACCACGACAGGGGGAGACCTATGGCTACACCTTC	TRBJ1-2	TRBD1	.	TRBV18